The TCR beta chain under discussion was sequenced for a study of T cells after somatic rescue of genetic block. V lost 4 bases, J lost 2 bases, and 3 bases stayed unmatched. CDR1 and CDR2 from the germline V gene are SGHNT and YYREEE (reference sequence). The CDR3 has 14 amino acids. The method was immunoSEQ multiplex PCR; TCRdb's version includes in-frame clones alone and lacks a portion of them. Here the sample spans 12,000 or so clones, 70% to 75% being singletons. The sample consisted of peripheral blood mononuclear cells (PBMCs). This sequence originates from a boy younger than 18. The chain employs TRBV5-4 and TRBJ2-7; 10 nucleotides line up with TRBD2. The CDR3 loop reads CASSQTSGPYEQYF. The DNA of the CDR3 is TGTGCCAGCAGCCAGACTAGCGGGCCCTACGAGCAGTACTTC.